These T cell receptor beta chains were read from a single sample in a study of graft-versus-host responses after intestinal transplantation. No cognate antigen is known for these TCRs. Profiling relied on immunoSEQ multiplex PCR, and the TCRdb table lists in-frame clones only, not all of them. The sample holds roughly 120,000 clones, about nine tenths seen once. The sequences come from unstimulated CD4+ T cells sorted from spleen or lymph node cells, collected before intestinal transplant. These receptors all stem from a human donor who received an intestinal transplant. Both conserved end residues are part of each CDR3. D genes are given only for firm matches. Rows give clone size only sometimes, using once, few, many, or a class for an expanded clone.

CASSAGQLNTEAFF,TGTGCCAGCAGCGCGGGACAGCTGAACACTGAAGCTTTCTTT,TRBJ1-1,TRBD1,TRBV5-4,NA
CASSLWVGTEYNGNTIYF,TGTGCCAGCAGCTTGTGGGTTGGGACAGAATATAACGGAAACACCATATATTTT,TRBJ1-3,TRBD1,TRBV7-9,NA
CAWSASPGTAISYGYTF,TGTGCCTGGAGTGCCTCCCCCGGGACAGCGATTAGCTATGGCTACACCTTC,TRBJ1-2,TRBD1,TRBV30,NA
CASSRQEGNQPQHF,TGTGCCAGCAGTCGCCAGGAGGGGAATCAGCCCCAGCATTTT,TRBJ1-5,NA,TRBV6-5,NA
CAGAVGNSPLHF,TGTGCCGGAGCGGTCGGTAATTCACCCCTCCACTTT,TRBJ1-6,NA,TRBV6-5,NA
CASSLARGGLQETQYF,TGTGCCAGCAGCTTGGCCCGGGGGGGACTGCAAGAGACCCAGTACTTC,TRBJ2-5,TRBD2,TRBV5-4,NA
CASSLGATSTDTQYF,TGTGCCAGCAGCTTGGGTGCGACTAGCACAGATACGCAGTATTTT,TRBJ2-3,NA,TRBV5-5,NA
CASSPVGDSLHQPQHF,TGTGCCAGCAGCCCGGTCGGGGACAGTCTCCATCAGCCCCAGCATTTT,TRBJ1-5,TRBD1,TRBV7-2,NA
CASTPGGGGRTGELFF,TGCGCCAGCACCCCGGGAGGCGGGGGGAGGACCGGGGAGCTGTTTTTT,TRBJ2-2,TRBD2,TRBV5-1,NA
CASRRKGALYGYTF,TGTGCAAGTCGCCGGAAAGGGGCCCTCTATGGCTACACCTTC,TRBJ1-2,NA,TRBV12-2,NA
CASSLLGADTQYF,TGTGCCAGCAGCTTACTAGGCGCAGATACGCAGTATTTT,TRBJ2-3,NA,TRBV7-9,NA
CSVESSSDTQYF,TGCAGCGTTGAATCGTCTTCAGATACGCAGTATTTT,TRBJ2-3,NA,TRBV29-1,NA
CASSFGDLYNSPLHF,TGTGCCAGCAGCTTCGGTGATCTTTATAATTCACCCCTCCACTTT,TRBJ1-6,NA,TRBV11-2,NA
CASSQDRGNQPQHF,TGCGCCAGCAGCCAAGATAGGGGGAATCAGCCCCAGCATTTT,TRBJ1-5,NA,TRBV4-1,NA
CVSSYGGGSNQPQHF,TGTGTCAGCAGTTACGGAGGAGGGAGCAATCAGCCCCAGCATTTT,TRBJ1-5,NA,TRBV6-6,NA
CASSLAAPGGSETQYF,TGTGCCAGCAGCTTAGCTGCGCCGGGGGGAAGTGAGACCCAGTACTTC,TRBJ2-5,TRBD2,TRBV7-9,NA
CASTRRGEGAKNIQYF,TGTGCCAGCACCCGACGGGGGGAAGGGGCCAAAAACATTCAGTACTTC,TRBJ2-4,TRBD2,TRBV28,NA
CASSYSGRKNTGELFF,TGTGCCAGCAGTTACTCGGGGCGGAAGAACACCGGGGAGCTGTTTTTT,TRBJ2-2,NA,TRBV6-6,NA
CASGGYTEAFF,TGTGCCAGCGGAGGATACACTGAAGCTTTCTTT,TRBJ1-1,NA,TRBV5-4,once
CAWGVVVSEQFF,TGTGCCTGGGGTGTAGTAGTTAGTGAGCAGTTCTTC,TRBJ2-1,NA,TRBV30,NA
CASSVFGGNTDTQYF,TGCGCCAGCAGTGTGTTCGGGGGAAACACAGATACGCAGTATTTT,TRBJ2-3,NA,TRBV10-2,NA
CAWRPYTGLAHYEQYF,TGTGCCTGGAGGCCATACACGGGACTAGCGCACTACGAGCAGTACTTC,TRBJ2-7,TRBD2,TRBV30,NA
CASSLGHRRNSGANVLTF,TGTGCCAGCAGTTTAGGTCACAGGAGAAACTCTGGGGCCAACGTCCTGACTTTC,TRBJ2-6,NA,TRBV27,NA
CASSGQGEKLFF,TGTGCCAGCAGTGGACAGGGGGAAAAACTGTTTTTT,TRBJ1-4,TRBD1,TRBV2,few
CASSQTTGINTGELFF,TGCGCCAGCAGCCAAACTACAGGGATTAACACCGGGGAGCTGTTTTTT,TRBJ2-2,NA,TRBV4-3,once
CASRKAGVNTEAFF,TGTGCCAGCAGGAAAGCGGGGGTGAACACTGAAGCTTTCTTT,TRBJ1-1,NA,TRBV6-1,NA
CASSIRGPNQPQHF,TGTGCCAGTAGTATTAGGGGTCCCAATCAGCCCCAGCATTTT,TRBJ1-5,NA,TRBV19,NA
CAWSAGPNEKLFF,TGTGCCTGGAGTGCAGGGCCCAATGAAAAACTGTTTTTT,TRBJ1-4,NA,TRBV30,NA
CASSFGLAGSNEQFF,TGCGCCAGCAGCTTTGGACTAGCGGGGTCAAATGAGCAGTTCTTC,TRBJ2-1,TRBD2,TRBV5-1,NA
CASSLSGVEQFF,TGTGCCAGCAGTTTATCAGGGGTTGAGCAGTTCTTC,TRBJ2-1,NA,TRBV27,NA
CASEGGRGQPQHF,TGTGCTTCTGAGGGGGGGCGCGGGCAGCCCCAGCATTTT,TRBJ1-5,NA,TRBV2,NA
CASSPRHAYEQYF,TGTGCCAGCAGTCCCAGGCACGCCTACGAGCAGTACTTC,TRBJ2-7,NA,TRBV27,NA